This T cell receptor beta chain was sequenced for a study of OX40 agonist ivuxolimab in advanced cancers. Regarding the complete study: Ivuxolimab was an agonistic, fully human IgG2 monoclonal antibody directed against OX40 (CD134), a costimulatory receptor. Intravenous ivuxolimab was administered to patients every 2 weeks at six dose levels: 0.01, 0.1, 0.3, 1.5, 3 and 10 mg/kg. Among the roughly 52 dose-escalation patients, some 19 had hepatocellular carcinoma, about 15 melanoma, 9 renal cell carcinoma and 9 head and neck cancer. In the dose-escalation cohort, 65% to 85% of patients were male, and the mean age was approximately 60 years with a range of about 20 to 90. Patients were allowed to have had prior anti-PD-1, anti-PD-L1 or anti-CTLA-4 therapy, and approximately 43% of the dose-escalation patients had previously received checkpoint inhibitors. Partial responses were achieved by three dose-escalation patients, of whom one had hepatocellular carcinoma and two had cutaneous melanoma. Peripheral TCRbeta sequencing was intended to test whether TCR sequence diversity was altered and clonal T-cell expansion was caused by ivuxolimab. The paper reports the monotherapy dose-escalation portion (N of about 50 patients) of the phase I ivuxolimab trial. Here is what the overall study found, with its caveats: Low levels of normalized T-cell clonal expansion were also shown by some nonresponding patients. The antigen specificity of the clonally expanded peripheral T cells was not determined. In the 0.1-3.0 mg/kg groups, partial responders had among the lowest normalized peripheral clonal expansion, particularly in CD8+ T cells. After ivuxolimab, expanded clones were on average more numerous among CD8+ T cells than among CD4+ T cells. At doses of 0.1 to 3.0 mg/kg, clonal expansion of both CD4+ and CD8+ T cells in blood was seen between baseline and week 6.

Patients with autoimmune disease history or receiving systemic immunosuppression were excluded from the trial. Peripheral blood for TCR sequencing was drawn from every dose cohort at baseline, at cycle 4 day 1 and at cycle 7 day 1. The samples were drawn from a first-in-human, open-label, multicenter phase I dose-escalation trial of ivuxolimab. Adults with locally advanced or metastatic head and neck squamous cell, hepatocellular, melanoma or renal cell carcinoma were enrolled in the trial. Before TCR sequencing, CD4+ and CD8+ T cells were separately sorted from peripheral blood. For sequencing of the TCRbeta CDR3 region, genomic DNA was extracted from the sorted cells. TCRbeta CDR3 regions were sequenced using the immunoSEQ Assay. In TCRdb, the immuneACCESS table is reduced to in-frame sequences with V and J assigned. These tables do not hold every clone; where another copy was compared, an unresolved V gene accounts for under half, and the others remain unexplained. This sample is represented by tens of thousands of clones; 84% of them were singletons. Around 27% of the sample belongs to the ten largest clones.

Note on this clone: Its antigen remains unidentified. Base qualities are not at hand, and no much larger clone is one base apart.

The clonotype comes from an adult with an advanced solid tumor such as melanoma, head and neck, liver or kidney cancer. The material was CD4+ or CD8+ T cells sorted from blood, obtained in a trial of the OX40 agonist ivuxolimab.

CDR3 loop: CASSRTGYTEAFF. The nucleotides are TGTGCCAGCAGTAGGACAGGCTACACTGAAGCTTTCTTT. Recombination linked TRBV6-6 to TRBJ1-1; TRBD1 lines up with 7 middle nucleotides. Including cysteine and phenylalanine, the CDR3 has 13 amino acids. Of the read, only the CDR3 DNA is kept; its 39 bases are in frame from base 1. The germline V gene (reference sequence) provides CDR1 MNHNY and CDR2 SVGAGI. Trimming leaves V shorter by 5 bases and J shorter by 3 bases, with the junction holding 3 bases beyond the gene matches.